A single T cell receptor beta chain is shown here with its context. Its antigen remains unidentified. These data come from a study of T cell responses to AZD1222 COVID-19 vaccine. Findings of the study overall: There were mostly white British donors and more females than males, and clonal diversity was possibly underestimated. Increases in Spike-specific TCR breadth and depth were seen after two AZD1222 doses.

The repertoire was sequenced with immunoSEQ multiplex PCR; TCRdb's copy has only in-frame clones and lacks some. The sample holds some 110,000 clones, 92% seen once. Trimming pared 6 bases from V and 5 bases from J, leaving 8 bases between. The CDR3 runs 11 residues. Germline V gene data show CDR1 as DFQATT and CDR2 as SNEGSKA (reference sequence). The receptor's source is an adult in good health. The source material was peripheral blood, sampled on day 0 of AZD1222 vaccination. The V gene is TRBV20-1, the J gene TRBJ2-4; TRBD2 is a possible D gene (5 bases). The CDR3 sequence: CSAMRENIQYF. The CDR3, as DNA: TGCAGTGCCATGCGGGAAAACATTCAGTACTTC.